What follows is one T cell receptor beta chain and its context. V was clipped by 6 bases and J by 1 base, with 16 bases between them. Germline V gene lookup returns CDR1 SEHNR and CDR2 FQNEAQ (reference sequence). The CDR3 is made up of 15 amino acids. The entry originates in a study of T cell repertoires in aging, cancer and after chemotherapy. The template was genomic DNA from peripheral blood, not RNA. TRB rearrangements spanning V, D and J were amplified using mixed TRB-A/B primers. TCRdb processed the multiplex PCR reads anew with MiXCR; each CDR3 protein has one entry. The sample holds under 7,000 distinct CDR3 sequences, 21% seen once.

Specimen: blood. The V call is TRBV7-9, the J call TRBJ2-7; maybe TRBD1 (5 bases). The origin of this receptor is a human donor with a blood cancer. CDR3 in amino acids: CASRFSGQYSYEQYF. In nucleotides, the CDR3 is TGTGCCAGCAGGTTTTCAGGGCAATATTCCTACGAGCAGTACTTC.